This TCR beta chain was documented in a study of blood T cell repertoires in COVID-19. The assay was immunoSEQ multiplex PCR, and TCRdb's table has in-frame clones only and misses some. The sample contains a few hundred thousand clones, 84% of which appear only once. From germline, CDR1 is KGHSH and CDR2 LQKENI. Trimming left V 3 bases short and J 12 bases short, with 11 bases between. This CDR3 is built from 11 residues. The receptor comes from a human donor in a cohort sampled during active COVID-19. Sequencing was done on a sample of peripheral blood. This chain uses TRBV18 with TRBJ1-1; possible D gene TRBD1, 6 bases. The CDR3 loop is CASSPNRETFF. For the CDR3, the DNA is TGTGCCAGCTCACCCAACAGGGAAACTTTCTTT.